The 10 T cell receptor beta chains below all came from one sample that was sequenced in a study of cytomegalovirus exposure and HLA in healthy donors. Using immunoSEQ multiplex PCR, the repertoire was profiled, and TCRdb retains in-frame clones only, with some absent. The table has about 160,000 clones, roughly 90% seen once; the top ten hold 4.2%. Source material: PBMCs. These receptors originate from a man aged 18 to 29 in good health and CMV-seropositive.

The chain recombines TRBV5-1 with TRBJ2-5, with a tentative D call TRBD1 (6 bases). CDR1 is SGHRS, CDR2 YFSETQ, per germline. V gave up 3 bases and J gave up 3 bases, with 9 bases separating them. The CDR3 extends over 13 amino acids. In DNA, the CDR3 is TGCGCCAGCAGCTCGTCAGGGGAAGAGACCCAGTACTTC. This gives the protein CASSSSGEETQYF.

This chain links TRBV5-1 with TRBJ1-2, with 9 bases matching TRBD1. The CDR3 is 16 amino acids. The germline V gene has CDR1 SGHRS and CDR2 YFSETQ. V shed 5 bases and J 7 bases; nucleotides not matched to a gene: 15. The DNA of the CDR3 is TGCGCCAGCAGTTCTCAGCCTGGGGACAGGGTCAGTGGCTACACCTTC. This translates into CASSSQPGDRVSGYTF.

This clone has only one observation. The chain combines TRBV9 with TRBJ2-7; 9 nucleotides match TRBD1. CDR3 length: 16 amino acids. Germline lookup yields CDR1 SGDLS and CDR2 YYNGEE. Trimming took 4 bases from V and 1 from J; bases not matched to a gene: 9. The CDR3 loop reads CASSMSGGTGSYEQYF. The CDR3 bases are TGTGCCAGCAGCATGTCTGGGGGGACAGGGTCCTACGAGCAGTACTTC.

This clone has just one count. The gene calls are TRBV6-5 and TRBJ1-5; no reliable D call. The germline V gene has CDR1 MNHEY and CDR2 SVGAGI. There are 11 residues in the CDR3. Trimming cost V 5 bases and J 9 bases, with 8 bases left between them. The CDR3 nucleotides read TGTGCCAGCAGTCAGGAGGGGCCCCAGCATTTT. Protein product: CASSQEGPQHF.

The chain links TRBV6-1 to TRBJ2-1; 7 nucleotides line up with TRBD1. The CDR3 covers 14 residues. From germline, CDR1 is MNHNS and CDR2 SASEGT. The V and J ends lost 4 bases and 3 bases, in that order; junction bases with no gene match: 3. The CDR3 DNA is TGTGCCAGCAGTGGTCAGGGGGTCTACAATGAGCAGTTCTTC. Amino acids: CASSGQGVYNEQFF.

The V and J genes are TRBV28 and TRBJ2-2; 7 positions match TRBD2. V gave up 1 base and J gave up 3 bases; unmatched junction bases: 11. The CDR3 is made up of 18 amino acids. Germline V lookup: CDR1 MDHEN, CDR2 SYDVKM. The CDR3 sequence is CASSLFRDYDLDTGELFF. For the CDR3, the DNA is TGTGCCAGCAGTTTATTTAGGGACTACGATTTGGACACCGGGGAGCTGTTTTTT. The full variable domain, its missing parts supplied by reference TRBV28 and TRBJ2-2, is DVKVTQSSRYLVKRTGEKVFLECVQDMDHENMFWYRQDPGLGLRLIYFSYDVKMKEKGDIPEGYSVSREKKERFSLILESASTNQTSMYLCASSLFRDYDLDTGELFFGEGSRLTVL.

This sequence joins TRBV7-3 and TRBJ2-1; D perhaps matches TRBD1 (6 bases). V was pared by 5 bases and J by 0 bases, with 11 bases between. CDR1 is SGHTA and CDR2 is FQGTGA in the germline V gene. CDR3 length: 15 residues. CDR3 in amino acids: CASSKGVSSYNEQFF. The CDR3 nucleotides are TGTGCCAGCAGCAAGGGGGTTAGCTCCTACAATGAGCAGTTCTTC.

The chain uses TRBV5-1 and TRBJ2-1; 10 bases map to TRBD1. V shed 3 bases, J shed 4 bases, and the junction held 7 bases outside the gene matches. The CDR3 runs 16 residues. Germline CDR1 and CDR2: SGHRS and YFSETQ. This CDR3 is CASSWGGTGVYNEQFF. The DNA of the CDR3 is TGCGCCAGCAGCTGGGGAGGGACAGGGGTATACAATGAGCAGTTCTTC.

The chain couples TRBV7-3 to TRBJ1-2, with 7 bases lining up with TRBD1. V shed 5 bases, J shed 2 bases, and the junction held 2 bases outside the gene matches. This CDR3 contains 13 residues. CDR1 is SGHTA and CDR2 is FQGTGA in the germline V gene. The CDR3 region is CASSPGQNYGYTF. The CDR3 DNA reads TGTGCCAGCAGCCCGGGACAGAACTATGGCTACACCTTC.

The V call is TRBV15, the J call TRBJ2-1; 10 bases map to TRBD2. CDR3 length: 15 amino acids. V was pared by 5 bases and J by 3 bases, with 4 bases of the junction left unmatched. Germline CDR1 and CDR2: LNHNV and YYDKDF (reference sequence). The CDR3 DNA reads TGTGCCACCAGCTTTCTAGCGGGAGACTACAATGAGCAGTTCTTC. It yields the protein CATSFLAGDYNEQFF.